The rows below give T cell receptor beta chains drawn from one sample of a study of cytomegalovirus exposure and HLA in healthy donors. Method: immunoSEQ multiplex PCR; TCRdb's copy keeps in-frame clones and lacks some. The sample holds about 190,000 clones, approximately 83% seen once. Sequencing was carried out using PBMCs. All receptors come from a woman between 45 and 65 years old in good health and CMV-seropositive. Both conserved end residues are part of each CDR3. The D gene is left open where the match is weak. Part of the rows lack a size; the others show once, few, many or a class for expanded clones.

TRBD1,16,.,TRBJ2-3,TRBV13,CASSSGGQGGVGTQYF,TGTGCCAGCAGCTCCGGGGGACAGGGGGGAGTGGGTACGCAGTATTTT
TRBD1,15,few,TRBJ1-4,TRBV19,CASSPRTGREEKLFF,TGTGCCAGTAGCCCTCGGACAGGGCGGGAGGAAAAACTGTTTTTT
TRBD2,15,.,TRBJ2-1,TRBV19,CASSAQRTSGTEQFF,TGTGCCAGTAGTGCCCAAAGGACTAGCGGGACAGAGCAGTTCTTC
TRBD1,14,.,TRBJ1-2,TRBV7-9,CASSIGQGLYGYTF,TGTGCCAGCAGCATAGGACAGGGACTCTATGGCTACACCTTC
TRBD1,16,.,TRBJ2-3,TRBV18,CASSPLGTEYTDTQYF,TGTGCCAGCTCACCCCTCGGGACAGAATACACAGATACGCAGTATTTT
TRBD1,13,once,TRBJ1-1,TRBV10-2,CASKGPAGGEAFF,TGCGCCAGCAAGGGCCCGGCAGGGGGGGAAGCTTTCTTT
.,15,few,TRBJ1-1,TRBV5-3,CARSLFPHMAAEAFF,TGTGCCAGAAGCTTGTTCCCCCACATGGCGGCTGAAGCTTTCTTT
TRBD1,15,once,TRBJ1-6,TRBV19,CASKATGTGFSPLHF,TGTGCCAGTAAGGCTACTGGGACAGGATTTTCACCCCTCCACTTT
TRBD1,14,few,TRBJ2-7,TRBV5-6,CASSRDRDSYEQYF,TGTGCCAGCAGCCGGGACAGAGACTCCTACGAGCAGTACTTC
.,12,.,TRBJ2-3,TRBV9,CASSAWPDTQYF,TGTGCCAGCAGCGCCTGGCCAGATACGCAGTATTTT
TRBD1,17,.,TRBJ2-2,TRBV5-1,CASSSTRTGQNTGELFF,TGCGCCAGCAGCTCCACGAGGACAGGGCAAAACACCGGGGAGCTGTTTTTT
.,15,.,TRBJ1-4,TRBV19,CASSLQIATNEKLFF,TGTGCCAGTAGTCTCCAGATTGCAACTAATGAAAAACTGTTTTTT
.,15,.,TRBJ1-3,TRBV29-1,CSAGGTDYSGNTIYF,TGCAGCGCCGGGGGGACTGACTACTCTGGAAACACCATATATTTT
TRBD1,16,once,TRBJ2-4,TRBV2,CASRDRGDSAKNIQYF,TGTGCCAGCAGAGACAGGGGGGATTCGGCCAAAAACATTCAGTACTTC
TRBD1,14,.,TRBJ1-2,TRBV6-5,CASSTEQGAYGYTF,TGTGCCAGCAGTACTGAACAGGGGGCCTATGGCTACACCTTC
TRBD2,17,.,TRBJ2-2,TRBV27,CASSLRIGTSDTGELFF,TGTGCCAGCAGTTTAAGGATTGGGACTAGTGACACCGGGGAGCTGTTTTTT
.,13,.,TRBJ1-2,TRBV7-2,CASRLGQNYGYTF,TGTGCCAGCAGATTAGGACAGAACTATGGCTACACCTTC
TRBD2,15,once,TRBJ2-7,TRBV7-2,CASSFYRGETYEQYF,TGTGCCAGCAGCTTCTACCGGGGGGAGACCTACGAGCAGTACTTC
.,14,few,TRBJ1-5,TRBV30,CAWSVDSLNQPQHF,TGTGCCTGGAGTGTGGACAGCTTAAATCAGCCCCAGCATTTT
TRBD1,14,.,TRBJ1-1,TRBV28,CASSLWQGATEAFF,TGTGCCAGCAGTTTATGGCAGGGGGCGACTGAAGCTTTCTTT